Following are 17 T cell receptor beta chains from one sample sequenced in a study of shared clonotypes between healthy human individuals. Repertoires were generated with immunoSEQ multiplex PCR, while TCRdb's copy carries only in-frame clones and drops some. The table has over 2 million clones, 85% to 95% seen once. Input material: naive CD4+ T cells sorted from blood. The subset here: CD45RA+ positively selected. Every receptor here comes from a man aged 18 to 35 in good health.

V gene TRBV10-3 combines with J gene TRBJ2-5; either TRBD1 or TRBD2 may supply D (5 bases each). Germline V gene data show CDR1 as ENHRY and CDR2 as SYGVKD. This CDR3 is 14 amino acids long. Trimming removed 0 bases at V and 5 bases at J, with 10 bases between. In nucleotides, the CDR3 is TGTGCCATCAGTGAGTCAGGGACCGGGGAGACCCAGTACTTC. It yields the protein CAISESGTGETQYF.

This sequence joins TRBV2 and TRBJ2-2; D call uncertain. The CDR3 loop spans 14 amino acids. CDR1 is SNHLY and CDR2 is FYNNEI in the germline V gene. Trimming pared 6 bases from V and 2 bases from J, leaving 10 bases between. CDR3 DNA: TGTGCCAGCAGATTGACACAAAACACCGGGGAGCTGTTTTTT. Its translation is CASRLTQNTGELFF.

The rearrangement uses TRBV9 and TRBJ2-5; a weak D match, TRBD1 (5 bases). Germline V CDR1 and CDR2: SGDLS, YYNGEE. The CDR3 loop spans 13 amino acids. Trimming removed 1 base from V and 5 bases from J, with 9 bases in between. CDR3 amino acids: CASSVRGHETQYF. Written as DNA, the CDR3 is TGTGCCAGCAGCGTAAGGGGCCATGAGACCCAGTACTTC. The full variable domain, rest sourced from reference TRBV9 and TRBJ2-5, is DSGVTQTPKHLITATGQRVTLRCSPRSGDLSVYWYQQSLDQGLQFLIQYYNGEERAKGNILERFSAQQFPDLHSELNLSSLELGDSALYFCASSVRGHETQYFGPGTRLLVL.

As to this clone: The identical CDR3 is also encoded by other nucleotide sequences in the sample. V and J are TRBV5-1 and TRBJ1-5, with D tentatively TRBD1 (5 bases). This CDR3 is 15 amino acids long. V dropped 4 bases and J dropped 2 bases, with 13 bases sitting between them. Germline-derived CDR1 and CDR2 are SGHRS and YFSETQ. This CDR3 is CASSPGPGGNQPQHF. CDR3 nucleotides: TGCGCCAGCAGCCCGGGGCCTGGTGGCAATCAGCCCCAGCATTTT.

The V gene is TRBV5-1, the J gene TRBJ2-3, with 11 nucleotides matching TRBD2. The CDR3 length is 15 residues. Germline CDR1 reads SGHRS; CDR2 reads YFSETQ. V gave up 6 bases and J gave up 6 bases; unmatched junction bases: 9. The CDR3 bases are TGCGCCAGCAACTTACGAGGGACTAGCGGTGATACGCAGTATTTT. Protein: CASNLRGTSGDTQYF. The variable domain in full, with the rest retrieved from reference TRBV5-1 and TRBJ2-3, is KAGVTQTPRYLIKTRGQQVTLSCSPISGHRSVSWYQQTPGQGLQFLFEYFSETQRNKGNFPGRFSGRQFSNSRSEMNVSTLELGDSALYLCASNLRGTSGDTQYFGPGTRLTVL.

The chain carries TRBV10-2 and TRBJ2-7, with 8 bases lining up with TRBD2. Germline loops: CDR1 WSHSY, CDR2 SAAADI. This CDR3 is built from 14 residues. V lost 10 bases to trimming and J lost 4 bases; unmatched junction nucleotides: 12. CDR3 sequence reads: CATSPYGGAYEQYF. CDR3 in DNA: TGCGCCACCAGCCCCTACGGGGGGGCTTACGAGCAGTACTTC.

With regard to this clone: Other DNA sequences in the same sample also yield this CDR3. The chain has TRBV18 and TRBJ2-5; D not resolved. V was clipped by 5 bases and J by 3 bases, with 4 bases between them. This CDR3 is built from 11 residues. Per the germline V gene, CDR1 is KGHSH and CDR2 is LQKENI. The CDR3 region is CASSSKETQYF. DNA for the CDR3: TGTGCCAGCTCATCTAAAGAGACCCAGTACTTC.

The chain couples TRBV5-4 to TRBJ2-7, with D perhaps matching TRBD1 (6 bases). This CDR3 contains 14 residues. V dropped 4 bases and J dropped 4 bases, with 15 bases sitting between them. Germline CDR1 is SGHNT and CDR2 is YYREEE (reference sequence). The DNA for the CDR3 is TGTGCCAGCAGCCGGACTGTAGGGGGATACGAGCAGTACTTC. Its protein is CASSRTVGGYEQYF.

In this sample, this clone turned up a few times. J is TRBJ2-7 and V is TRBV6-1; D is possibly TRBD1 (5 bases). V shed 6 bases and J shed 3 bases, with 18 bases lying between them. Germline lookup yields CDR1 MNHNS and CDR2 SASEGT. CDR3 size: 15 residues. In nucleotides, the CDR3 is TGTGCCAGCAGAACGATAGGGGCAGGGTACTACGAGCAGTACTTC. Amino acid sequence: CASRTIGAGYYEQYF.

The chain combines TRBV2 with TRBJ2-1; 9 bases align to TRBD2. The V and J ends lost 4 bases and 7 bases, in that order; junction bases with no gene match: 8. The CDR3 totals 15 residues. From germline, CDR1 is SNHLY and CDR2 FYNNEI. As DNA, the CDR3 is TGTGCCAGCAGTGTTGGTAGCGGGAGTAGTAATGAGCAGTTCTTC. Its translation: CASSVGSGSSNEQFF.

The chain recombines TRBV4-1 with TRBJ2-7; D gene ambiguous. V was clipped by 0 bases and J by 3 bases, with 18 bases between them. This CDR3 comprises 17 residues. CDR1 is MGHRA and CDR2 is YSYEKL in the germline V gene. The CDR3 DNA follows: TGCGCCAGCAGCCAAGAGAATTTGGGATCGAACTTCTACGAGCAGTACTTC. It is translated as CASSQENLGSNFYEQYF.

V and J are TRBV6-1 and TRBJ1-4; the D gene is possibly TRBD1 (6 bases). CDR1 and CDR2 from the germline V gene are MNHNS and SASEGT. The V end lost 7 bases, the J end lost 8 bases, and 14 bases lay between the germline ends. This CDR3 has 13 residues. The CDR3 region has the DNA TGTGCCAGCACCACGGGGGGGCAAGAAAAACTGTTTTTT. Translating gives CASTTGGQEKLFF.

The chain couples TRBV5-1 to TRBJ2-6; D is unresolved. The CDR3 is 16 residues long. V was shortened by 0 bases and J by 0 bases, with 7 bases between the two germline ends. Germline assignment: CDR1 SGHRS and CDR2 YFSETQ. The CDR3 loop is CASSLGHTSGANVLTF. In DNA, the CDR3 is TGCGCCAGCAGCTTGGGACACACCTCTGGGGCCAACGTCCTGACTTTC. Filled out from reference TRBV5-1 and TRBJ2-6, the complete variable domain reads KAGVTQTPRYLIKTRGQQVTLSCSPISGHRSVSWYQQTPGQGLQFLFEYFSETQRNKGNFPGRFSGRQFSNSRSEMNVSTLELGDSALYLCASSLGHTSGANVLTFGAGSRLTVL.

Points on this clone: This sample also contains other DNA sequences that code for the same CDR3. This chain links TRBV6-5 with TRBJ1-4; 8 bases are shared with TRBD1. This CDR3 contains 15 residues. V was pared by 0 bases and J by 5 bases, with 2 bases of the junction left unmatched. CDR1 is MNHEY, CDR2 SVGAGI, per germline. The CDR3 is CASSYSTGGNEKLFF. The CDR3 coding sequence is TGTGCCAGCAGTTACTCTACAGGGGGGAATGAAAAACTGTTTTTT.

V and J are TRBV5-1 and TRBJ2-5; D tentatively fits TRBD1 or TRBD2 (6 bases each). This CDR3 comprises 15 residues. The V end was cut by 4 bases, the J end by 3 bases, with 16 bases between. Germline CDR1 SGHRS, CDR2 YFSETQ. The CDR3 here is CASSHTGAMEETQYF. The CDR3 DNA reads as TGCGCCAGCAGCCATACGGGGGCTATGGAAGAGACCCAGTACTTC.

V usage is TRBV5-1 and J usage is TRBJ1-2; D unresolved. V was cut by 4 bases and J by 11 bases, with 12 bases left in between. The germline CDR1 and CDR2 sequences are SGHRS and YFSETQ. The CDR3 contains 11 residues. Here the CDR3 DNA reads TGCGCCAGCAGCAAGAATCTAGAATACACCTTC. Residues: CASSKNLEYTF.

Of note for this clone: The junction and the germline gene differ at one end; a read error may be behind it. The V call is TRBV7-7, the J call TRBJ1-1; D remains unclear. CDR3 length equals 13 residues. Germline V gene sequence: CDR1 SSHAT, CDR2 FNYEAQ (reference sequence). This CDR3 is CASSLRVGTEAFF. CDR3 bases: TGTGCTAGCAGCTTGCGGGTAGGCACTGAAGCTTTCTTT.